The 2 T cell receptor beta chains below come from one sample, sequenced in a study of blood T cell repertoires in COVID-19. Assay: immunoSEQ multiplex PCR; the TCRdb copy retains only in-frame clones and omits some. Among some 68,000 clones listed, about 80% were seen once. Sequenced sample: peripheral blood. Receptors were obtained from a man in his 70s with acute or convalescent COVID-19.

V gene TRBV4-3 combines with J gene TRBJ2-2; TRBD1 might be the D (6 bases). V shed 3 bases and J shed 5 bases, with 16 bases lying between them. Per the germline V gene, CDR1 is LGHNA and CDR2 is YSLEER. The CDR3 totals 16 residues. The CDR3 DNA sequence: TGCGCCAGCAGCCACGCCGCGGACCAGGGGACCGGGGAGCTGTTTTTT. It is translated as CASSHAADQGTGELFF.

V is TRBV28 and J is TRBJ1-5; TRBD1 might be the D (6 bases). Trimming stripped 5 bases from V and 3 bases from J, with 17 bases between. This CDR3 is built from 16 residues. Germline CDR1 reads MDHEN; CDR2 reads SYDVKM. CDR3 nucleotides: TGTGCCAGCAGTGGACGGACAGATCGATACAATCAGCCCCAGCATTTT. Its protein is CASSGRTDRYNQPQHF.